The 24 T cell receptor beta chains reported below all come from one sample, sequenced in a study of shared clonotypes between healthy human individuals. Data came from immunoSEQ multiplex PCR; TCRdb stores just in-frame clones and leaves some out. The sample yields about 320,000 clones, around 86% seen once. The sequencing input was memory CD8+ T cells sorted from blood. The subset is: CD45RO+ cells pooled with CCR7-negative TemRA cells. The receptors were gathered from a man aged 18 to 29 in good health.

The rearrangement links TRBV7-9 to TRBJ1-1; D remains unclear. CDR1 is SEHNR and CDR2 is FQNEAQ in the germline V gene (reference sequence). The CDR3 sequence is 10 residues long. Trimming removed 5 bases at V and 2 bases at J, with 0 bases between. This CDR3 reads CASSNTEAFF. The CDR3, as DNA: TGTGCCAGCAGCAACACTGAAGCTTTCTTT.

This clone appeared once. CDR3 in amino acids: CASSPTSGFYNEQFF. The CDR3 DNA sequence: TGTGCCAGCAGCCCCACTAGCGGTTTTTACAATGAGCAGTTCTTC. This chain links TRBV6-5 with TRBJ2-1, with 8 bases identical to TRBD2. The junction had 8 bases not matched to a gene; V was cut back by 6 bases and J by 4 bases. There are 15 residues in the CDR3. The germline CDR1 and CDR2 sequences are MNHEY and SVGAGI.

J is TRBJ2-3 and V is TRBV4-3, with D tentatively TRBD1 or TRBD2 (7 bases each). V lost 0 bases and J 4 bases, leaving 14 bases between the germline ends. The CDR3 is 16 residues long. Germline V gene data show CDR1 as LGHNA and CDR2 as YSLEER. The CDR3 nucleotides are TGCGCCAGCAGCCAAGATATCCAGGGGGGGCCAGATACGCAGTATTTT. Its translation: CASSQDIQGGPDTQYF.

This sequence joins TRBV4-1 and TRBJ2-7; 7 bases match TRBD1. This CDR3 region has 15 residues. Trimming cost V 1 base and J 1 base; bases outside gene matches: 4. CDR1 and CDR2 from the germline V gene are MGHRA and YSYEKL. The CDR3 spells CASSQVAGGSYEQYF. CDR3 coding DNA: TGCGCCAGCAGCCAAGTGGCAGGGGGATCCTACGAGCAGTACTTC.

The chain links TRBV29-1 to TRBJ2-7; 7 bases agree with TRBD1. The CDR3 totals 13 residues. In germline, CDR1 is SQVTM, CDR2 ANQGSEA. V trimming: 5 bases; J trimming: 3 bases; junction bases outside the gene matches: 7. The CDR3 DNA reads as TGCAGCGTTTTTAACAGGGGACACTACGAGCAGTACTTC. Protein sequence: CSVFNRGHYEQYF.

V is TRBV5-6 and J is TRBJ2-3; 12 bases are shared with TRBD2. Germline CDR1 reads SGHDT; CDR2 reads YYEEEE. J lost 0 bases, V lost 4 bases, and 3 bases had no gene match. The CDR3 is 16 amino acids. The CDR3, as DNA: TGTGCCAGCAGCGATGGACTAGCGGGGAGCACAGATACGCAGTATTTT. It translates to CASSDGLAGSTDTQYF.

V gene TRBV7-2 combines with J gene TRBJ2-7, with 7 bases aligning to TRBD2. The CDR3 is 17 residues long. With V trimmed by 4 bases and J by 3 bases, 15 bases remained unmatched. Germline V gives CDR1 SGHTA, CDR2 FQGNSA. The DNA of the CDR3 is TGTGCCAGCAGCTACAGCGGGGCGCTGATTTTTATCTACGAGCAGTACTTC. This encodes CASSYSGALIFIYEQYF.

The gene calls are TRBV5-6 and TRBJ2-7; TRBD1 is a possible D gene (6 bases). This CDR3 is built from 13 residues. V lost 7 bases and J lost 5, with 16 bases in between. Germline CDR1 is SGHDT and CDR2 is YYEEEE. The CDR3: CASEQGNFNEQYF. DNA of the CDR3: TGTGCCAGCGAGCAGGGGAATTTCAACGAGCAGTACTTC.

The chain employs TRBV15 and TRBJ2-7; D not certain. Germline V lookup: CDR1 LNHNV, CDR2 YYDKDF (reference sequence). The CDR3 is 15 amino acids. The V and J ends lost 1 base and 2 bases respectively, with 12 bases between them. The CDR3 DNA is TGTGCCACCAGCAGAGGTCCCGCGGAAGCCTACGAGCAGTACTTC. Its translation: CATSRGPAEAYEQYF.

The chain couples TRBV27 to TRBJ2-1; D is uncertain. This CDR3 is built from 13 residues. V was clipped by 0 bases and J by 6 bases, with 6 bases between them. Germline V gives CDR1 MNHEY, CDR2 SMNVEV (reference sequence). CDR3 loop: CASSLSLGNEQFF. DNA for the CDR3: TGTGCCAGCAGTTTATCGTTAGGCAATGAGCAGTTCTTC.

The V and J genes are TRBV7-9 and TRBJ2-1; D ambiguous. The CDR3 consists of 13 residues. Germline assignment: CDR1 SEHNR and CDR2 FQNEAQ (reference sequence). Trimming shortened V by 5 bases and J by 6 bases, and 11 bases separated the two germline ends. The CDR3 nucleotides are TGTGCCAGCAGCCATGGGGTAGCCAATGAGCAGTTCTTC. Translated: CASSHGVANEQFF.

This chain joins TRBV9 and TRBJ2-1; 8 bases match TRBD2. This CDR3 has 17 amino acids. J lost 3 bases, V lost 3 bases, and 11 bases had no gene match. Germline lookup yields CDR1 SGDLS and CDR2 YYNGEE. CDR3 protein: CASSAWESGSLYNEQFF. CDR3 sequence (DNA): TGTGCCAGCAGCGCCTGGGAAAGCGGGAGTCTCTACAATGAGCAGTTCTTC. The full variable domain, completed using reference TRBV9 and TRBJ2-1, is DSGVTQTPKHLITATGQRVTLRCSPRSGDLSVYWYQQSLDQGLQFLIQYYNGEERAKGNILERFSAQQFPDLHSELNLSSLELGDSALYFCASSAWESGSLYNEQFFGPGTRLTVL.

The CDR3 sequence: CAGELLPNYGYTF. DNA of the CDR3: TGTGCCGGGGAGCTACTTCCTAACTATGGCTACACCTTC. This sequence joins TRBV2 and TRBJ1-2; D ambiguous. V was shortened by 11 bases and J by 0 bases, with 13 bases between the two germline ends. Germline CDR1 reads SNHLY; CDR2 reads FYNNEI. This CDR3 is built from 13 residues.

This chain joins TRBV2 and TRBJ2-7; possibly TRBD1 for D (6 bases). Between the trimmed V and J ends, which lost 0 bases and 0 bases, there was a span of 12 bases. Germline V lookup: CDR1 SNHLY, CDR2 FYNNEI. CDR3 size: 16 residues. CDR3 bases: TGTGCCAGCAGTGAAGCAGGGCCAGGGGACTCCTACGAGCAGTACTTC. Translating it yields CASSEAGPGDSYEQYF.

This clone was seen only once. The chain recombines TRBV9 with TRBJ1-1, with TRBD1 matching over 7 bases. Germline V gives CDR1 SGDLS, CDR2 YYNGEE. CDR3 length equals 13 residues. V shed 4 bases, J shed 3 bases, and the junction held 3 bases outside the gene matches. DNA of the CDR3: TGTGCCAGCAGCCCCGGACAGGACACTGAAGCTTTCTTT. Its translation: CASSPGQDTEAFF.

A remark on this clone: At the DNA level, this CDR3 is encoded by other sequences in the same sample as well. The chain links TRBV9 to TRBJ2-1; TRBD2 matches 13 bases. CDR3 length: 15 residues. Germline loops: CDR1 SGDLS, CDR2 YYNGEE. Trimming removed 0 bases from V and 8 bases from J; junction bases left unmatched: 2. CDR3 coding DNA: TGTGCCAGCAGCGTAGGAGGACTAGCGGGGGATGAGCAGTTCTTC. Residues: CASSVGGLAGDEQFF.

The chain uses TRBV15 and TRBJ2-2; D remains unclear. CDR1 LNHNV and CDR2 YYDKDF come from the germline V gene (reference sequence). This CDR3 has 14 residues. Trimming stripped 5 bases from V and 2 bases from J, with 9 bases between. The CDR3 nucleotides read TGTGCCACCAGCCGACGGATCAACACCGGGGAGCTGTTTTTT. It codes for CATSRRINTGELFF.

J is TRBJ2-7 and V is TRBV11-2; the D gene could be TRBD1 or TRBD2 (5 bases each). The germline V gene has CDR1 SGHAT and CDR2 FQNNGV. This CDR3 comprises 16 residues. Trimming removed 5 bases at V and 4 bases at J, with 21 bases between. CDR3 sequence: CASSPQPPGRIYEQYF. CDR3 bases: TGTGCCAGCAGCCCCCAGCCCCCGGGACGGATTTACGAGCAGTACTTC.

The V call is TRBV4-2, the J call TRBJ1-5; no definite D call. V was shortened by 1 base and J by 5 bases, with 12 bases between the two germline ends. Germline CDR1 reads LGHNA; CDR2 reads YNFKEQ. The CDR3 contains 15 residues. The CDR3 DNA reads as TGTGCCAGCAGCCAAGCGGTGGGGAGTTATCAGCCCCAGCATTTT. Its translation: CASSQAVGSYQPQHF.

There are a few counts of this clone. The chain employs TRBV16 and TRBJ2-7; a weak D match, TRBD2 (5 bases). V gave up 2 bases and J gave up 2 bases, with 10 bases separating them. Germline values: CDR1 KGHSY, CDR2 FQNENV. This CDR3 has 14 amino acids. CDR3 sequence reads: CASSQSGPAYEQYF. CDR3 bases: TGTGCCAGCAGCCAAAGCGGACCTGCCTACGAGCAGTACTTC. The variable domain in full, completed from reference TRBV16 and TRBJ2-7, reads GEEVAQTPKHLVRGEGQKAKLYCAPIKGHSYVFWYQQVLKNEFKFLISFQNENVFDETGMPKERFSAKCLPNSPCSLEIQATKLEDSAVYFCASSQSGPAYEQYFGPGTRLTVT.

The V call is TRBV30, the J call TRBJ1-1; no clear D. Germline CDR1 and CDR2: GTSNPN and SVGIG (reference sequence). V was pared by 2 bases and J by 3 bases, with 7 bases between. The CDR3 has 12 amino acids. CDR3 region: CAWSTLDTEAFF. The CDR3 coding sequence is TGTGCCTGGAGTACCCTTGACACTGAAGCTTTCTTT.

V usage is TRBV28 and J usage is TRBJ1-2; D is undetermined. Per the germline V gene, CDR1 is MDHEN and CDR2 is SYDVKM. V was trimmed by 2 bases and J by 2 bases, leaving 9 bases between them. The CDR3 totals 14 residues. The CDR3 loop reads CASSLIGSNYGYTF. CDR3 nucleotide sequence: TGTGCCAGCAGTTTAATCGGGTCAAACTATGGCTACACCTTC.

J is TRBJ1-3 and V is TRBV4-3; D remains unclear. The CDR3 is made up of 15 amino acids. Trimming pared 4 bases from V and 4 bases from J, leaving 14 bases between. Germline-derived CDR1 and CDR2 are LGHNA and YSLEER. The CDR3: CASSLGWTAGNTIYF. The CDR3 coding sequence is TGCGCCAGCAGCCTAGGCTGGACGGCCGGAAACACCATATATTTT.

The rearrangement joins TRBV5-6 to TRBJ1-1; the D is unclear. The CDR3 covers 14 residues. The V end was cut by 4 bases, the J end by 1 base, with 11 bases between. Looked up from germline, CDR1 is SGHDT and CDR2 is YYEEEE. The CDR3 loop is CASSPETGNTEAFF. CDR3 coding DNA: TGTGCCAGCAGCCCCGAGACGGGGAACACTGAAGCTTTCTTT.